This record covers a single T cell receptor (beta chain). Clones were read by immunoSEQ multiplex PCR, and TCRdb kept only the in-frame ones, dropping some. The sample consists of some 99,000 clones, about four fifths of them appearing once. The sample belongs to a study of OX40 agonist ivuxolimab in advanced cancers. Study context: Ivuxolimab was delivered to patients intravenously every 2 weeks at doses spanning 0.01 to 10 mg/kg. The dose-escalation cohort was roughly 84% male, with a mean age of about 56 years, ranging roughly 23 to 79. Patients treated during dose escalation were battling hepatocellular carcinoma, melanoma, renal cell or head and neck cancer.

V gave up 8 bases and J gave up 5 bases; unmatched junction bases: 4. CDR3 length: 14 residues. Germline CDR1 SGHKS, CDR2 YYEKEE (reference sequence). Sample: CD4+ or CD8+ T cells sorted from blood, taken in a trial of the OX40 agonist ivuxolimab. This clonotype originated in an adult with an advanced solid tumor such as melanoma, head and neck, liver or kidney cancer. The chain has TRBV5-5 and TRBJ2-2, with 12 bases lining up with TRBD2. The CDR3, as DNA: TGTGCCAGTAGACTAGCGGGAGAGACCGGGGAGCTGTTTTTT. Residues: CASRLAGETGELFF.